Below are 5 T cell receptor beta chains sequenced from a single sample in a study of T-cell reconstitution after alpha-beta-depleted transplantation in children listed by TCRdb under 2016. Libraries were built with PCR. Instrument used: Illumina HiSeq 2500. TCR library preparation used molecular barcoding, with unique molecular identifiers applied to normalize quantification of the TCRbeta repertoire. TCRdb handled the public reads itself, with Q25 trimming in fastp and clone calling in MiXCR, and kept productive beta chains. Entries that share a CDR3 protein sequence are merged under the most common genes and DNA. The sample data list around 680,000 distinct CDR3 sequences, and approximately 16% of these were observed just once. 1.1% of the sample goes to the ten largest clones. This sample comprised PBMCs from the stem cell graft donor, obtained from the stem cell graft. Source of these receptors: a human donor who donated a stem cell graft to a child with acute myeloid leukemia.

Ten or more counts support this clonotype. This CDR3 is CSLDGGTEAFF. The DNA of the CDR3 is TGCAGCCTCGACGGGGGCACTGAAGCTTTCTTT. The genes are TRBV29-1 and TRBJ1-1, with a tentative D call TRBD1 (5 bases). There are 11 residues in the CDR3. Germline CDR1 SQVTM, CDR2 ANQGSEA. V lost 8 bases and J lost 4, with 11 bases in between.

This clonotype was found many times. The chain links TRBV27 to TRBJ2-1; the match to TRBD1 covers 7 bases. The ends lost 9 bases at V and 1 base at J; junction bases unmatched: 9. CDR3 length: 15 amino acids. Germline lookup yields CDR1 MNHEY and CDR2 SMNVEV (reference sequence). CDR3 in amino acids: CASSRQGPSYNEQFF. CDR3 DNA sequence: TGTGCCAGTTCCCGACAGGGACCTTCCTACAATGAGCAGTTCTTC.

The chain couples TRBV7-9 to TRBJ2-2; D remains ambiguous. V lost 4 bases to trimming and J lost 2 bases, with 11 bases between them. CDR1 is SEHNR and CDR2 is FQNEAQ in the germline V gene (reference sequence). CDR3 length: 15 amino acids. In DNA form, the CDR3 reads TGTGCCAGCAGCTCACGGGCGGTTAACACCGGGGAGCTGTTTTTT. This encodes CASSSRAVNTGELFF.

This clonotype was recorded at least ten times. The chain couples TRBV20-1 to TRBJ1-4; 7 bases map to TRBD1. Looked up from germline, CDR1 is DFQATT and CDR2 is SNEGSKA (reference sequence). With 6 bases clipped from V and 6 bases from J, the junction kept 4 bases outside the gene matches. This CDR3 contains 12 residues. In DNA, the CDR3 is TGCAGTGCGAGGGGGCGCGATGAAAAACTGTTTTTT. This sequence encodes CSARGRDEKLFF.

This clonotype was detected ten times or more. The chain recombines TRBV20-1 with TRBJ2-5; 7 bases are shared with TRBD2. The germline gives CDR1 DFQATT, CDR2 SNEGSKA (reference sequence). Losses at the gene ends were 3 bases for V and 2 bases for J; bases not matched to a gene: 9. CDR3 length equals 15 residues. CDR3 in DNA: TGCAGTGCTAGGGCCCTCCTAGCGGTTCAAGAGACCCAGTACTTC. It yields the protein CSARALLAVQETQYF.